The rows below give T cell receptor beta chains drawn from one sample of a study of early T cells in non-severe SARS-CoV-2 infection. TCRdb reanalysed the 5' RACE reads using MiXCR and keeps one entry per CDR3 protein. The sample consists of 30,000 or so distinct CDR3 sequences, roughly 4.9% of them appearing once. The sequenced sample was whole blood. The receptor source for this set is an adult who was a healthcare worker with PCR-confirmed SARS-CoV-2 infection or an uninfected control (not recorded which). Each CDR3 is given with its conserved first and last residue. A D gene is named only where the DNA matches it firmly. Rows give clone size only sometimes, using once, few, many, or a class for an expanded clone.

cdr3_aa	cdr3_nt	d_call	v_call	clone_size	j_call
CSVDSGGLADYNEQFF	TGCAGCGTTGATTCAGGGGGACTAGCGGACTACAATGAGCAGTTCTTC	TRBD2	TRBV29-1	many	TRBJ2-1
CASSSARGSGNTGELFF	TGTGCCAGCAGTTCCGCCAGGGGTAGCGGGAACACCGGGGAGCTGTTTTTT	-	TRBV6-6	many	TRBJ2-2
CASSDSTSGSNEQFF	TGTGCCAGCAGTGACTCAACTAGCGGGAGCAATGAGCAGTTCTTC	TRBD2	TRBV6-4	medium-sized	TRBJ2-1
CASRTGTSGRAGEQFF	TGTGCCAGCAGGACCGGGACTAGCGGGAGGGCCGGAGAGCAGTTCTTC	TRBD2	TRBV5-4	-	TRBJ2-1
CASSFRSGNYEQYF	TGTGCCAGCAGTTTCCGTAGCGGGAACTACGAGCAGTACTTC	TRBD2	TRBV12-3/TRBV12-4	-	TRBJ2-7
CASSLDEVGAFF	TGTGCCAGCAGCTTAGACGAGGTTGGAGCTTTCTTT	-	TRBV7-9	few	TRBJ1-1
CASSPQGRGETQYF	TGCGCCAGCAGCCCGCAGGGGCGAGGGGAGACCCAGTACTTC	-	TRBV5-1	few	TRBJ2-5
CASSYPSTSGNSYEQYF	TGTGCCAGCAGTTACCCCTCGACTAGCGGCAACTCCTACGAGCAGTACTTC	TRBD2	TRBV6-6	many	TRBJ2-7
CSVAPGGSYNEQFF	TGCAGCGTGGCACCCGGCGGCTCCTACAATGAGCAGTTCTTC	-	TRBV29-1	-	TRBJ2-1
CSVALFYDNEQFF	TGCAGCGTTGCCCTGTTCTACGACAATGAGCAGTTCTTC	-	TRBV29-1	many	TRBJ2-1
CASSPRGISGANVLTF	TGTGCCAGCAGCCCAAGGGGAATCTCCGGGGCCAACGTCCTGACTTTC	-	TRBV27	-	TRBJ2-6
CASSGQGRNNQPQHF	TGTGCCAGCAGTGGACAGGGGAGGAACAATCAGCCCCAGCATTTT	TRBD1	TRBV12-3/TRBV12-4	many	TRBJ1-5
CASTIQGYNSPLHF	TGTGCCAGCACGATACAGGGGTATAATTCACCCCTCCACTTT	TRBD1	TRBV12-3/TRBV12-4	many	TRBJ1-6
CASRYRQGQAFF	TGTGCCAGCAGATATAGACAGGGGCAAGCTTTCTTT	TRBD1	TRBV6-5	few	TRBJ1-1
CASSESGLTQYF	TGCGCCAGCAGTGAGTCGGGTCTGACCCAGTACTTC	-	TRBV10-2	-	TRBJ2-5
CASSWAGGLNTGELFF	TGTGCCAGCAGCTGGGCGGGAGGACTGAACACCGGGGAGCTGTTTTTT	TRBD2	TRBV11-2	few	TRBJ2-2
CASSSPGTLSYEQYF	TGTGCCAGCAGCTCACCCGGGACACTCTCCTACGAGCAGTACTTC	-	TRBV7-2	many	TRBJ2-7
CASSPGLAEYNEQFF	TGTGCCAGCAGCCCGGGACTAGCGGAGTACAATGAGCAGTTCTTC	TRBD2	TRBV4-2	few	TRBJ2-1
CASSYVTDQETQYF	TGTGCCAGCAGTTACGTTACAGACCAAGAGACCCAGTACTTC	-	TRBV6-2/TRBV6-3	many	TRBJ2-5
CASSGGDTYNEQFF	TGTGCCAGCAGTGGAGGGGACACTTACAATGAGCAGTTCTTC	-	TRBV6-1	many	TRBJ2-1
CASSQDTGSWGEQYF	TGCGCCAGCAGCCAAGATACAGGGTCATGGGGGGAGCAGTACTTC	-	TRBV4-3	many	TRBJ2-7
CASSNSSGSYNEQFF	TGTGCCAGTAGTAACTCTAGCGGCTCCTACAATGAGCAGTTCTTC	TRBD2	TRBV19	few	TRBJ2-1
CASSSSGASNTEAFF	TGTGCCAGCAGCTCGTCAGGGGCGTCGAACACTGAAGCTTTCTTT	-	TRBV7-9	few	TRBJ1-1
CASSRGLNAYEQYF	TGTGCCAGCAGTCGGGGGCTGAATGCCTACGAGCAGTACTTC	-	TRBV13	-	TRBJ2-7
CASSYNRDEKLFF	TGTGCCAGCAGCTATAACAGGGACGAAAAACTGTTTTTT	-	TRBV7-2	-	TRBJ1-4
CASSVGGIAGGKWEQYF	TGTGCCAGCAGCGTCGGAGGAATAGCGGGAGGGAAGTGGGAGCAGTACTTC	TRBD2	TRBV9	few	TRBJ2-7
CASSVSPLENIQYF	TGTGCCAGCAGCGTTTCCCCCCTTGAAAACATTCAGTACTTC	-	TRBV9	few	TRBJ2-4
CASSKTGGIDTEAFF	TGTGCCAGCAGTAAGACAGGGGGGATCGACACTGAAGCTTTCTTT	TRBD1	TRBV6-6	-	TRBJ1-1
CAISREENQPQHF	TGTGCCATCAGCCGGGAAGAGAATCAGCCCCAGCATTTT	-	TRBV10-3	many	TRBJ1-5
CASSLISYNEQFF	TGTGCCAGCAGCTTAATTAGCTACAATGAGCAGTTCTTC	-	TRBV7-2	many	TRBJ2-1
CSAKGNKVEAFF	TGCAGTGCTAAGGGAAATAAGGTTGAAGCTTTCTTT	-	TRBV20-1	many	TRBJ1-1
CASSLAFSDNEQFF	TGTGCCAGCAGCTTAGCGTTTTCGGACAATGAGCAGTTCTTC	-	TRBV7-2	-	TRBJ2-1
CASSFPGHVDTEAFF	TGTGCCAGCAGTTTCCCAGGACATGTGGACACTGAAGCTTTCTTT	-	TRBV28	-	TRBJ1-1
CASSLTRVNSNYGYTF	TGTGCCAGCAGCTTAACCAGGGTCAATTCGAACTATGGCTACACCTTC	-	TRBV7-2	few	TRBJ1-2
CATSDAGTGAYEQYF	TGTGCCACCAGTGACGCGGGGACAGGGGCCTACGAGCAGTACTTC	TRBD1	TRBV24-1	many	TRBJ2-7
CASSLQGLGNQPQHF	TGTGCCAGCAGTTTACAGGGCCTGGGCAATCAGCCCCAGCATTTT	-	TRBV12-3/TRBV12-4	many	TRBJ1-5
CASRDTYSYEQYF	TGTGCCAGCAGAGACACATACTCCTACGAGCAGTACTTC	-	TRBV12-3/TRBV12-4	many	TRBJ2-7
CASSSYTGGSNQPQHF	TGTGCCAGCAGCTCCTATACCGGGGGAAGCAATCAGCCCCAGCATTTT	-	TRBV7-8	few	TRBJ1-5
CASSYRQGQTQYF	TGTGCCAGCAGTTATCGACAGGGACAGACCCAGTACTTC	TRBD1	TRBV7-6	many	TRBJ2-5
CASANQDRGDNEQFF	TGTGCCAGCGCAAACCAAGACAGGGGCGACAATGAGCAGTTCTTC	TRBD1	TRBV25-1	many	TRBJ2-1
CASTKAGTYEQYF	TGTGCCAGCACCAAAGCGGGAACCTACGAGCAGTACTTC	TRBD2	TRBV6-6	many	TRBJ2-7
CASTLPAPENTQYF	TGTGCCAGCACCTTACCAGCCCCAGAAAATACGCAGTATTTT	-	TRBV28	many	TRBJ2-3
CASSSFKAGRRFF	TGTGCCAGCAGCTCCTTCAAGGCTGGAAGACGGTTCTTC	-	TRBV5-6	many	TRBJ2-1
CASSVGVVPGQETQYF	TGTGCCAGCAGCGTAGGTGTTGTACCGGGTCAAGAGACCCAGTACTTC	-	TRBV9	many	TRBJ2-5
CASSFRGIEAFF	TGTGCCAGCAGTTTCCGGGGGATTGAAGCTTTCTTT	-	TRBV7-9	few	TRBJ1-1
CASSLAQEAEDTQYF	TGTGCCAGCAGTTTAGCACAGGAGGCGGAGGATACGCAGTATTTT	-	TRBV28	-	TRBJ2-3
CSVGRNTDTQYF	TGCAGCGTTGGACGAAACACAGATACGCAGTATTTT	-	TRBV29-1	-	TRBJ2-3
CATSTGTGTGANVLTF	TGTGCCACCAGCACCGGGACAGGGACTGGGGCCAACGTCCTGACTTTC	TRBD1	TRBV15	many	TRBJ2-6
CASSLAVFGSPGDTQYF	TGTGCCAGCAGCTTAGCGGTTTTCGGCAGTCCGGGGGATACGCAGTATTTT	-	TRBV7-6	many	TRBJ2-3
CASSLKGPTFGNTIYF	TGTGCCAGCAGTTTAAAGGGACCGACGTTTGGAAACACCATATATTTT	-	TRBV12-3/TRBV12-4	many	TRBJ1-3
CASSFGRGDTYEQYF	TGTGCCAGCAGCTTTGGAAGGGGCGACACCTACGAGCAGTACTTC	-	TRBV11-2	many	TRBJ2-7
CATSRVVTDQETQYF	TGTGCCACCAGCAGAGTCGTTACAGACCAAGAGACCCAGTACTTC	-	TRBV15	few	TRBJ2-5
CASSQKSITSGRAVDNYEQFF	TGTGCCAGCAGTCAGAAATCGATCACCAGCGGGAGGGCCGTGGATAACTATGAGCAGTTCTTC	TRBD2	TRBV6-6	many	TRBJ2-1
CSARGRLAGSYEQYF	TGCAGTGCTAGAGGTCGACTAGCGGGATCGTACGAGCAGTACTTC	TRBD2	TRBV20-1	many	TRBJ2-7
CASSLAGEEGQHF	TGTGCCAGCAGCTTGGCAGGGGAAGAGGGCCAGCATTTT	-	TRBV7-6	many	TRBJ1-5